These 22 T cell receptor beta chains came from one sample sequenced in a study of cytomegalovirus exposure and HLA in healthy donors. PCR was performed using 60 Vbeta and 13 Jbeta primers. The repertoire was sequenced with immunoSEQ multiplex PCR; TCRdb's copy has only in-frame clones and lacks some. In all, the sample yields roughly 150,000 clones. Source material: PBMCs. Source of these receptors: a woman between 50 and 59 years old in good health and CMV-seronegative.

This chain connects TRBV2 to TRBJ2-5, with 12 bases identical to TRBD1. This CDR3 has 14 amino acids. The V gene end was trimmed by 8 bases and the J gene end by 5 bases; junction bases not matched to a gene: 6. Germline V gene data show CDR1 as SNHLY and CDR2 as FYNNEI. The CDR3 DNA reads TGTGCCAGCGGGAAGGGACAGGGGGCCGAGACCCAGTACTTC. It encodes CASGKGQGAETQYF.

The CDR3 bases are TGCGCCAGCAGCGGAGGTTTGATCCGGGAACCTCCAGGCTACACCTTC. Amino acid sequence: CASSGGLIREPPGYTF. The chain couples TRBV5-1 to TRBJ1-2; D remains unclear. The CDR3 consists of 16 residues. Germline V lookup: CDR1 SGHRS, CDR2 YFSETQ. The V end was cut by 4 bases, the J end by 8 bases, with 24 bases between.

CDR3 in DNA: TGTGCCAGCAGCGTAGACTCATCAGGCGCCCGTGGAAACACCATATATTTT. Protein: CASSVDSSGARGNTIYF. V usage is TRBV9 and J usage is TRBJ1-3; D is unresolved. The V gene lost 0 bases and the J gene lost 3 bases, with 16 bases spanning the gap. CDR3 length: 17 amino acids. The germline V gene has CDR1 SGDLS and CDR2 YYNGEE.

This rearrangement joins TRBV30 to TRBJ2-7; D is perhaps TRBD2 (5 bases). The V gene lost 0 bases and the J gene lost 3 bases, with 9 bases spanning the gap. CDR3 size: 13 residues. Germline-derived CDR1 and CDR2 are GTSNPN and SVGIG (reference sequence). The DNA of the CDR3 is TGTGCCTGGAGTGTACGGGGTATCTACGAGCAGTACTTC. Its translation is CAWSVRGIYEQYF.

The V call is TRBV7-3, the J call TRBJ2-5; the match to TRBD1 covers 10 bases. Per germline, CDR1 SGHTA and CDR2 FQGTGA. With V trimmed by 4 bases and J by 3 bases, 2 bases remained unmatched. The CDR3 sequence is 14 residues long. CDR3 in amino acids: CASSSGQGKETQYF. DNA of the CDR3: TGTGCCAGCAGCTCGGGACAGGGGAAAGAGACCCAGTACTTC. Together with reference TRBV7-3 and TRBJ2-5, the CDR3 gives the full variable domain: GAGVSQTPSNKVTEKGKYVELRCDPISGHTALYWYRQSLGQGPEFLIYFQGTGAADDSGLPNDRFFAVRPEGSVSTLKIQRTERGDSAVYLCASSSGQGKETQYFGPGTRLLVL.

This CDR3 is CASSPREGYNEQFF. Written as DNA, the CDR3 is TGCGCCAGCAGCCCCAGAGAGGGTTACAATGAGCAGTTCTTC. The chain couples TRBV5-1 to TRBJ2-1; D is perhaps TRBD2 (5 bases). The V end was cut by 4 bases, the J end by 4 bases, with 12 bases between. CDR3 length equals 14 residues. The germline CDR1 and CDR2 sequences are SGHRS and YFSETQ.

The genes are TRBV2 and TRBJ2-7; 14 bases are shared with TRBD2. CDR3 length equals 18 residues. CDR1 SNHLY and CDR2 FYNNEI come from the germline V gene. Trimming at V came to 4 bases and at J to 6 bases, leaving 14 bases not matched to a gene. CDR3: CASSGRPGLAGVTGEQYF. CDR3 bases: TGTGCCAGCAGTGGAAGGCCGGGACTAGCGGGAGTTACGGGCGAGCAGTACTTC. The full variable domain, in which reference TRBV2 and TRBJ2-7 provide the parts outside the CDR3, is EPEVTQTPSHQVTQMGQEVILRCVPISNHLYFYWYRQILGQKVEFLVSFYNNEISEKSEIFDDQFSVERPDGSNFTLKIRSTKLEDSAMYFCASSGRPGLAGVTGEQYFGPGTRLTVT.

The V and J genes are TRBV27 and TRBJ2-5, with 7 bases lining up with TRBD2. Matching the DNA end better, TRBJ2-7 makes the J call doubtful. Germline V gives CDR1 MNHEY, CDR2 SMNVEV (reference sequence). This CDR3 contains 13 residues. The CDR3 nucleotides are TGTGCCAGCAGACGGGACTACAAATACGAGCAGTACTTC. Residues: CASRRDYKYEQYF.

The J gene is TRBJ2-1, the V gene TRBV18; 9 bases map to TRBD1. V lost 3 bases to trimming and J lost 9 bases; unmatched junction nucleotides: 3. Germline-derived CDR1 and CDR2 are KGHSH and LQKENI. CDR3 size: 13 residues. CDR3: CASSPDRGVEQFF. In DNA form, the CDR3 reads TGTGCCAGCTCACCCGACAGGGGGGTTGAGCAGTTCTTC. Filled out from reference TRBV18 and TRBJ2-1, the complete variable domain reads NAGVMQNPRHLVRRRGQEARLRCSPMKGHSHVYWYRQLPEEGLKFMVYLQKENIIDESGMPKERFSAEFPKEGPSILRIQQVVRGDSAAYFCASSPDRGVEQFFGPGTRLTVL.

This chain's CDR3 is CASSSPGQHSGNTIYF. As DNA, the CDR3 is TGTGCCAGCAGCTCTCCGGGACAGCACTCTGGAAACACCATATATTTT. This rearrangement joins TRBV7-9 to TRBJ1-3; TRBD1 agrees at 7 bases. The germline V gene encodes CDR1 SEHNR and CDR2 FQNEAQ (reference sequence). V lost 4 bases and J lost 0; bases outside the gene matches: 6. The CDR3 has 16 residues.

The chain combines TRBV7-6 with TRBJ2-7, with 9 bases identical to TRBD1. The J segment lost 0 bases and the V segment lost 2 bases, leaving 2 bases of the junction unmatched. The CDR3 is made up of 15 amino acids. CDR1 and CDR2 from the germline V gene are SGHVS and FNYEAQ. The CDR3 bases are TGTGCCAGCAGCTTAACGGGACAGGGCTCCTACGAGCAGTACTTC. It translates to CASSLTGQGSYEQYF.

The chain employs TRBV19 and TRBJ2-2; tentatively, D is TRBD1 (6 bases). CDR1 LNHDA and CDR2 SQIVND come from the germline V gene (reference sequence). CDR3 length: 16 residues. V lost 1 base and J 1 base, leaving 10 bases between the germline ends. The CDR3 here is CASSIGGLVNTGELFF. CDR3 DNA sequence: TGTGCCAGTAGTATAGGGGGGCTAGTGAACACCGGGGAGCTGTTTTTT.

This chain's CDR3 is CASSETGAYEQYF. The CDR3 DNA reads TGTGCCAGCAGTGAGACAGGGGCCTACGAGCAGTACTTC. The rearrangement joins TRBV2 to TRBJ2-7; 8 positions match TRBD1. This CDR3 has 13 residues. Per germline, CDR1 SNHLY and CDR2 FYNNEI. Germline trimming cut 3 bases from V and 2 bases from J; bases unmatched to any gene: 0.

The rearrangement links TRBV6-5 to TRBJ1-5; tentative D call: TRBD1 (6 bases). The CDR3 consists of 15 residues. Per the germline V gene, CDR1 is MNHEY and CDR2 is SVGAGI. V gave up 6 bases and J gave up 2 bases, with 14 bases separating them. The CDR3 DNA sequence: TGTGCCAGCAGACGAGAAGCAGGGGGCAATCAGCCCCAGCATTTT. Its protein product is CASRREAGGNQPQHF.

This rearrangement joins TRBV4-1 to TRBJ2-1, with 8 nucleotides matching TRBD2. Looked up from germline, CDR1 is MGHRA and CDR2 is YSYEKL. The CDR3 is 16 amino acids. V was pared by 1 base and J by 7 bases, with 9 bases of the junction left unmatched. As DNA, the CDR3 is TGCGCCAGCAGCCAAGTCGGGAGGGCCTTGGGGAATGAGCAGTTCTTC. It is translated as CASSQVGRALGNEQFF.

The rearrangement links TRBV9 to TRBJ2-3; 14 bases are a match to TRBD2. This CDR3 has 18 amino acids. V shed 3 bases and J 1 base; nucleotides not matched to a gene: 7. Germline CDR1 reads SGDLS; CDR2 reads YYNGEE. In DNA form, the CDR3 reads TGTGCCAGCAGCGCCTCTCCGGGACTAGCGGGGGGCACAGATACGCAGTATTTT. As protein: CASSASPGLAGGTDTQYF.

J is TRBJ2-1 and V is TRBV27, with 11 bases identical to TRBD2. The germline V gene has CDR1 MNHEY and CDR2 SMNVEV (reference sequence). The CDR3 has 19 residues. V lost 4 bases to trimming and J lost 4 bases; unmatched junction nucleotides: 15. The CDR3 DNA follows: TGTGCCAGCAGTTCGATACCAAGAATACTAGCGGGAGCGTACAATGAGCAGTTCTTC. This sequence encodes CASSSIPRILAGAYNEQFF.

The gene calls are TRBV27 and TRBJ2-7; tentatively, D is TRBD1 (6 bases). Trimming shortened V by 6 bases and J by 7 bases, and 22 bases separated the two germline ends. Germline CDR1 and CDR2: MNHEY and SMNVEV (reference sequence). This CDR3 spans 15 amino acids. The CDR3 region has the DNA TGTGCCAGCAGCTACCTAGGACAGTCCCCTACTGAGCAGTACTTC. This gives the protein CASSYLGQSPTEQYF.

This chain joins TRBV2 and TRBJ1-6; 12 bases map to TRBD1. CDR1 SNHLY and CDR2 FYNNEI come from the germline V gene. Unmatched junction bases numbered 4, after V lost 7 bases and J lost 0 bases. CDR3 length equals 17 residues. The CDR3 region is CASTGQGATSYNSPLHF. DNA for the CDR3: TGTGCCAGCACGGGACAGGGGGCAACCTCCTATAATTCACCCCTCCACTTT.

The gene calls are TRBV6-1 and TRBJ1-2; D perhaps matches TRBD1 (6 bases). This CDR3 is 13 amino acids long. Germline CDR1 and CDR2: MNHNS and SASEGT. Trimming took 6 bases from V and 8 from J, leaving 16 bases between them. This chain's CDR3 is CASSRQVQEGYTF. The CDR3 DNA is TGTGCCAGCAGCCGACAGGTGCAGGAAGGCTACACCTTC.

The chain links TRBV9 to TRBJ2-3, with D possibly TRBD1 on 5 matching bases. In germline, CDR1 is SGDLS, CDR2 YYNGEE. CDR3 length equals 15 residues. Trimming removed 0 bases from V and 4 bases from J, with 12 bases in between. Here the CDR3 reads CASSVDRGLADTQYF. The CDR3 DNA sequence: TGTGCCAGCAGCGTAGATAGGGGTCTTGCAGATACGCAGTATTTT.

The chain employs TRBV5-1 and TRBJ2-7, with 8 nucleotides matching TRBD1. The V gene's germline CDR1 is SGHRS and CDR2 YFSETQ. This CDR3 spans 15 amino acids. The ends lost 4 bases at V and 2 bases at J; junction bases unmatched: 8. Here the CDR3 reads CASSRTGTGTYEQYF. CDR3 nucleotides: TGCGCCAGCAGCCGAACCGGGACAGGAACCTACGAGCAGTACTTC.